This T cell receptor (beta chain) was found in a study of blood T cells in healthy people across ages. Findings of the study overall: Roughly linear declines in TCR beta diversity per million T cells occurred with age. Possibly confounding the expanded clonotype changes was the fact that donor CMV status was unknown.

This CDR3 comprises 16 residues. V dropped 2 bases and J dropped 6; count of bases not matched to a gene: 7. Germline-derived CDR1 and CDR2 are SGHDN and FVKESK. Of note for this clonotype: Its antigen is unidentified.

A second PCR, run for about 6 to 11 cycles, used a sample-barcoded 5' primer plus a J-beta primer mix. TCRdb re-derived calls from the 5' RACE reads in MiXCR, one entry per CDR3 protein. The sample has some 880,000 distinct CDR3 sequences; under 40% are singletons. This TCR was sampled from a man in his late teens or twenties in good health. This rearrangement joins TRBV14 to TRBJ2-3, with 11 bases fitting TRBD2. Specimen: blood. The CDR3: CASSQTTSGGADTQYF. In DNA form, the CDR3 reads TGTGCCAGCAGCCAAACCACTAGCGGGGGCGCCGATACGCAGTATTTT. The variable domain in full, completed from reference TRBV14 and TRBJ2-3, reads EAGVTQFPSHSVIEKGQTVTLRCDPISGHDNLYWYRRVMGKEIKFLLHFVKESKQDESGMPNNRFLAERTGGTYSTLKVQPAELEDSGVYFCASSQTTSGGADTQYFGPGTRLTVL.